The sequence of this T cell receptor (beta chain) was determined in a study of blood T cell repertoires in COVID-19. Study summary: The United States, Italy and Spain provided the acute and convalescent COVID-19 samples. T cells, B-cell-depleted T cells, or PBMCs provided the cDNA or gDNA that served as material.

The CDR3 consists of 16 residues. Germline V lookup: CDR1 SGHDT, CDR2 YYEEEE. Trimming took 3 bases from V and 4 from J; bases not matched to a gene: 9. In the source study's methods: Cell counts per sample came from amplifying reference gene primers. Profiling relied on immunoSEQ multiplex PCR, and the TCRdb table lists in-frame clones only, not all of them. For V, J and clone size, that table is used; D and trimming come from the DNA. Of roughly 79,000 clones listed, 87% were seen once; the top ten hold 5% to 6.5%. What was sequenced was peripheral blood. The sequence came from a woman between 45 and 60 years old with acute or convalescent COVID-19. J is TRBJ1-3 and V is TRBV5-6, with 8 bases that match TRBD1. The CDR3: CASSWTGLRDGNTIYF. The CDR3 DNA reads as TGTGCCAGCAGCTGGACAGGGCTAAGAGACGGAAACACCATATATTTT.